A single T cell receptor (beta chain) is shown here with its context. V lost 3 bases, J lost 2 bases, and 0 bases stayed unmatched. CDR1 and CDR2 from the germline V gene are SGHRS and YFSETQ. The CDR3 covers 14 residues. This sample is drawn from a study of blood T cell repertoires in COVID-19. Across the study: Researchers got acute and convalescent COVID-19 samples from the United States, Italy and Spain. T cells, B-cell-depleted T cells, or PBMCs supplied cDNA or gDNA.

Original analysis: It was from reference gene primer amplification that nucleated cell counts were estimated. Only in-frame clones appear in the TCRdb table, and some are missing; sequencing was by immunoSEQ multiplex PCR. The V and J calls and clone size come from that table; D and trimming were worked out from the DNA. The table shows tens of thousands of clones, with approximately 84% occurring only once. The receptor's source is a man aged 50 to 60 with acute or convalescent COVID-19. The V gene is TRBV5-1, the J gene TRBJ1-1; 11 bases are shared with TRBD1. The sample was peripheral blood. CDR3 amino acids: CASSWTGGNTEAFF. CDR3 sequence (DNA): TGCGCCAGCAGCTGGACAGGGGGCAACACTGAAGCTTTCTTT.